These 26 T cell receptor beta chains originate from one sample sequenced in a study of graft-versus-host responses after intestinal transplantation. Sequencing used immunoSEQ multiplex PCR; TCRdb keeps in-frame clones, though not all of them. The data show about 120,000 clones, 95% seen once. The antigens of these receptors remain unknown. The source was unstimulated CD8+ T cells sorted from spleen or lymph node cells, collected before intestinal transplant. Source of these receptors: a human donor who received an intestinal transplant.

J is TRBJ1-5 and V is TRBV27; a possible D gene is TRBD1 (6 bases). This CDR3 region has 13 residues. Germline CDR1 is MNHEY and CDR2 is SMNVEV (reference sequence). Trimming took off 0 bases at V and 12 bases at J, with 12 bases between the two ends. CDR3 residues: CASSLSEWTVQHF. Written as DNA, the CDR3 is TGTGCCAGCAGTTTATCCGAATGGACAGTCCAGCATTTT.

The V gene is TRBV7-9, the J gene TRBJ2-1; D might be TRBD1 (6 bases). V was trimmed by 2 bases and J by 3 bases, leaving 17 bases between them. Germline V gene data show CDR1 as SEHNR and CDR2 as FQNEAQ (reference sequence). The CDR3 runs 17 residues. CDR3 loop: CASSLLRSGAIYNEQFF. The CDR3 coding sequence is TGTGCCAGCAGCTTATTGAGATCAGGGGCCATCTACAATGAGCAGTTCTTC.

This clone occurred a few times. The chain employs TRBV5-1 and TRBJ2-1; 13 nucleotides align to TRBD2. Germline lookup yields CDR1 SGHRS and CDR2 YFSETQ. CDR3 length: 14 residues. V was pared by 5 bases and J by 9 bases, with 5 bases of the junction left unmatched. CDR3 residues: CASRLAGGPSEQFF. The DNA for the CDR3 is TGCGCCAGCAGACTAGCGGGAGGGCCTAGTGAGCAGTTCTTC.

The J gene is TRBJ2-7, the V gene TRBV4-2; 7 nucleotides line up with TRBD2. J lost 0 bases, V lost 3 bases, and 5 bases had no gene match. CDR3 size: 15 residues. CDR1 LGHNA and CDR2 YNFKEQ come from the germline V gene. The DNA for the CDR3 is TGTGCCAGCAGCCAGAGGGCGGGAGCCTCCTACGAGCAGTACTTC. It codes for CASSQRAGASYEQYF.

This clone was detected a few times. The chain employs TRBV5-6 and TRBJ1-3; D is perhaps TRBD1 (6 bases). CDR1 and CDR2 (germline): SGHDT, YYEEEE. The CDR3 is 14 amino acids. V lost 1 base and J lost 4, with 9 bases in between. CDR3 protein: CASSLTGRGNTIYF. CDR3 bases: TGTGCCAGCAGCTTGACAGGGAGGGGAAACACCATATATTTT.

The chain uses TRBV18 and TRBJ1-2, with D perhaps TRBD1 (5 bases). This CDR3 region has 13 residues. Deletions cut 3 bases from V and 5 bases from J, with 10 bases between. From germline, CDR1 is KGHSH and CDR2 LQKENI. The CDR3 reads CASSPRDQYGYTF. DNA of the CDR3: TGTGCCAGCTCACCCAGGGATCAGTATGGCTACACCTTC.

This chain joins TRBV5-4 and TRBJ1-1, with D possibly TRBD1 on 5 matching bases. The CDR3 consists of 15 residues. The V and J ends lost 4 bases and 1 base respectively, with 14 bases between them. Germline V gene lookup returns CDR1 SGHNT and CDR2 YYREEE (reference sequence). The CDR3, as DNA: TGTGCCAGCAGCCCTCGGGTAGGGGCGAACACTGAAGCTTTCTTT. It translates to CASSPRVGANTEAFF.

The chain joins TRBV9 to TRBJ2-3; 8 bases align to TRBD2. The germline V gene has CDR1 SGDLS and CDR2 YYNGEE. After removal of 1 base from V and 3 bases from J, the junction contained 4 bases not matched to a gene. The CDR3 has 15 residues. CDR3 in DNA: TGTGCCAGCAGCGTATCAAGCGGGAGTACAGATACGCAGTATTTT. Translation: CASSVSSGSTDTQYF.

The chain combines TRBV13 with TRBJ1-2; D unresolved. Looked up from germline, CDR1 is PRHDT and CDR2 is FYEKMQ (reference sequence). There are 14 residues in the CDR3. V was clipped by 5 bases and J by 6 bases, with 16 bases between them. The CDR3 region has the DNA TGTGCCAGCAGCCTCATGGACGGGGATCATGGCTACACCTTC. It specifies CASSLMDGDHGYTF. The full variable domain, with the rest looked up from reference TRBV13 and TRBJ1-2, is AAGVIQSPRHLIKEKRETATLKCYPIPRHDTVYWYQQGPGQDPQFLISFYEKMQSDKGSIPDRFSAQQFSDYHSELNMSSLELGDSALYFCASSLMDGDHGYTFGSGTRLTVV.

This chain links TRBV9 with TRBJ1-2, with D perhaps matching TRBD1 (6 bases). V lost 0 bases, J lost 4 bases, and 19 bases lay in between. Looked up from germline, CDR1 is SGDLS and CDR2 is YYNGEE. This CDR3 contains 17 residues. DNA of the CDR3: TGTGCCAGCAGCGTAGATTCGGGGGGCCCGGGCACCTATGGCTACACCTTC. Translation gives CASSVDSGGPGTYGYTF.

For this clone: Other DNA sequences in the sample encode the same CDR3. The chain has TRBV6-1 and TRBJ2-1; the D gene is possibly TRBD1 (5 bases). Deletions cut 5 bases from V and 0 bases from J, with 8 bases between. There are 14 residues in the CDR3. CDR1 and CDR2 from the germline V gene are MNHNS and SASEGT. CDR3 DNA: TGTGCCAGCAGTCCAGGGTCCTCCTACAATGAGCAGTTCTTC. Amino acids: CASSPGSSYNEQFF.

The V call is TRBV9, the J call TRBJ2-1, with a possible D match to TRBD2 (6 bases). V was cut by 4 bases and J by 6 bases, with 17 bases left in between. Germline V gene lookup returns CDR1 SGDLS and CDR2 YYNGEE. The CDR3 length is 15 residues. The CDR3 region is CASSFPDGRGNEQFF. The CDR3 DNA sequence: TGTGCCAGCAGCTTTCCGGACGGGCGGGGCAATGAGCAGTTCTTC.

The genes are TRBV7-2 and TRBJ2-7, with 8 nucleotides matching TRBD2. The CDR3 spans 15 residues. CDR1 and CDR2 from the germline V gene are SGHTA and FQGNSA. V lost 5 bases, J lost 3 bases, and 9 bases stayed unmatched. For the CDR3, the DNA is TGTGCCAGCAGCGCACAGGCTAGCGGGCTCTACGAGCAGTACTTC. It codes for CASSAQASGLYEQYF.

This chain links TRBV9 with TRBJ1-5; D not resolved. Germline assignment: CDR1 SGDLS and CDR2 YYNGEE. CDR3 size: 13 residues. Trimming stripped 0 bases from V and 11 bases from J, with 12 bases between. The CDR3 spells CASSVGAQTAQHF. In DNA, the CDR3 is TGTGCCAGCAGCGTAGGGGCCCAAACGGCCCAGCATTTT. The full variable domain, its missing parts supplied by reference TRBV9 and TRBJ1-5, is DSGVTQTPKHLITATGQRVTLRCSPRSGDLSVYWYQQSLDQGLQFLIQYYNGEERAKGNILERFSAQQFPDLHSELNLSSLELGDSALYFCASSVGAQTAQHFGDGTRLSIL.

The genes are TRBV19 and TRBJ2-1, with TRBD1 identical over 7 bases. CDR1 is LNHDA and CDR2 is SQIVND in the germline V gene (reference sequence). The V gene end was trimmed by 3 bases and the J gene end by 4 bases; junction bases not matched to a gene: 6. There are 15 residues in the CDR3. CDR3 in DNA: TGTGCCAGTAGTATTTGGGACAGTGATTACAATGAGCAGTTCTTC. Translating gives CASSIWDSDYNEQFF.

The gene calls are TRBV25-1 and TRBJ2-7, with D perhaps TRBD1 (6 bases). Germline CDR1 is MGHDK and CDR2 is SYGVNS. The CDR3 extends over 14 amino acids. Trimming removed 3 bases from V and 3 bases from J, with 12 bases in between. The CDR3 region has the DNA TGTGCCAGCAGTGACGCAGGGGTTGGCTACGAGCAGTACTTC. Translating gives CASSDAGVGYEQYF.

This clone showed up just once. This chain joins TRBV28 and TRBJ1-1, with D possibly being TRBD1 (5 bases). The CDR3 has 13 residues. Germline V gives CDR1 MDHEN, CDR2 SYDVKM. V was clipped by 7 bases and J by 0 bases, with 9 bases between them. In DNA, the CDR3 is TGTGCCAGCACCCCGGGGCTGAACACTGAAGCTTTCTTT. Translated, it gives CASTPGLNTEAFF.

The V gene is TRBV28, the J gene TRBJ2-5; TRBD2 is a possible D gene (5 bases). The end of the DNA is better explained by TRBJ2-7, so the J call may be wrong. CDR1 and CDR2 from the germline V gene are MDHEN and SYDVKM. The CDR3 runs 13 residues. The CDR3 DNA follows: TGTGCCAGCAGTTTAACGGGGTCCTACGAGCAGTACTTC. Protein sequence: CASSLTGSYEQYF.

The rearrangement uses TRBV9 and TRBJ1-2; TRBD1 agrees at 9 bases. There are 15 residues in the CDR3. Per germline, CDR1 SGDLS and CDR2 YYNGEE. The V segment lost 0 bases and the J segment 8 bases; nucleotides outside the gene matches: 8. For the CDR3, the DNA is TGTGCCAGCAGCGTAGGGGACAGGGAAGCAGGGGGCTACACCTTC. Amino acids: CASSVGDREAGGYTF.

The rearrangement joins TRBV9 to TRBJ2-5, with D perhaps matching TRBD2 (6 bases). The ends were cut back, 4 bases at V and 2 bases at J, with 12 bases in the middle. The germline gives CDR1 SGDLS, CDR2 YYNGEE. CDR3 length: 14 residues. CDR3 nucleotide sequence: TGTGCCAGCAGCACCAGCGGGTTGCAAGAGACCCAGTACTTC. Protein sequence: CASSTSGLQETQYF. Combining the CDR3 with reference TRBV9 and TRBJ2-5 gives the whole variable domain DSGVTQTPKHLITATGQRVTLRCSPRSGDLSVYWYQQSLDQGLQFLIQYYNGEERAKGNILERFSAQQFPDLHSELNLSSLELGDSALYFCASSTSGLQETQYFGPGTRLLVL.

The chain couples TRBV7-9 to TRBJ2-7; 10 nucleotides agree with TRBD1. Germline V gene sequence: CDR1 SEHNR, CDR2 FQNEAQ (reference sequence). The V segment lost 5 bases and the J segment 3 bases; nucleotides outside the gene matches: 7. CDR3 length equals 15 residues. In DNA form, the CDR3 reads TGTGCCAGCAGCGCACTGACAGGGGGCGTCTACGAGCAGTACTTC. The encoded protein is CASSALTGGVYEQYF. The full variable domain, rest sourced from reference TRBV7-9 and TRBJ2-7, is DTGVSQNPRHKITKRGQNVTFRCDPISEHNRLYWYRQTLGQGPEFLTYFQNEAQLEKSRLLSDRFSAERPKGSFSTLEIQRTEQGDSAMYLCASSALTGGVYEQYFGPGTRLTVT.

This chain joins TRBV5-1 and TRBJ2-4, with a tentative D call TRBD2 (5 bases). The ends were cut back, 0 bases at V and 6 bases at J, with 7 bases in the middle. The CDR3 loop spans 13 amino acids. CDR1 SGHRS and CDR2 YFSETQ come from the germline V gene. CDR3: CASSLGGINIQYF. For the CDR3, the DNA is TGCGCCAGCAGCTTGGGAGGGATAAACATTCAGTACTTC.

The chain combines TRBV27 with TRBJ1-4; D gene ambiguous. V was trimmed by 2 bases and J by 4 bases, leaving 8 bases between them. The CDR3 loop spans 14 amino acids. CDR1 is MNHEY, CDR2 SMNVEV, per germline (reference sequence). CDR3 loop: CASSLNSLNEKLFF. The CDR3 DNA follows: TGTGCCAGCAGTTTAAACAGCCTTAATGAAAAACTGTTTTTT.

CDR3 residues: CASPDSYNEQFF. DNA of the CDR3: TGTGCCAGCCCTGATTCCTACAATGAGCAGTTCTTC. This chain joins TRBV7-9 and TRBJ2-1; D unresolved. Trimming cost V 8 bases and J 1 base, with 6 bases left between them. This CDR3 contains 12 residues. In germline, CDR1 is SEHNR, CDR2 FQNEAQ (reference sequence).

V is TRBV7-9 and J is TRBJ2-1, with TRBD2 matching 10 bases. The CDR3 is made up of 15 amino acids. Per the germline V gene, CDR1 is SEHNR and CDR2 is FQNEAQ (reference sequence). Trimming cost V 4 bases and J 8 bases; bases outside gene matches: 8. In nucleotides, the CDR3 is TGTGCCAGCAGCTCAAGACTAGCGGGCCGGCATGAGCAGTTCTTC. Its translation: CASSSRLAGRHEQFF.

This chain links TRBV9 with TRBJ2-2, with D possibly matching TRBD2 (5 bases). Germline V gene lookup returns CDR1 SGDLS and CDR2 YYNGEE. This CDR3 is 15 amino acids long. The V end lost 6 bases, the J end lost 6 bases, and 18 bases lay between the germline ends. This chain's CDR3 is CASTEAAGLSGELFF. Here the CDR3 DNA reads TGTGCCAGCACGGAGGCGGCAGGTTTGTCCGGGGAGCTGTTTTTT.